The text below deals with one T cell receptor (beta chain). Its matching antigen is unknown. The junction had 7 bases not matched to a gene; V was cut back by 0 bases and J by 3 bases. Germline CDR1 SQVTM, CDR2 ANQGSEA. The CDR3 is 16 residues long. MiXCR was run by TCRdb on the reads, yielding one entry per CDR3 protein. Here the sample spans 110,000 to 150,000 distinct CDR3 sequences, around 32% being singletons. This entry belongs to a study of T cell repertoires in cytomegalovirus infection. Study-wide context: As its CMV epitopes, the study selected recently identified HLA-C-restricted and well-studied HLA-B-restricted targets. CMV infection together with matching HLA type was indicated by public TCR beta signatures.

Findings and caveats of the study: HLA-C-restricted TCR beta clonotypes specific for CMV led the ex vivo response. Using cumulative public TCR beta family frequency, the authors identified those who carried CMV together with the relevant HLA.

V gene TRBV29-1 combines with J gene TRBJ1-3, with 8 nucleotides matching TRBD1. The source was CD8+ T cells from cultured PBMCs, collected from culture after CMV antigen stimulation. This sequence was found in a human donor in good health (CMV status not recorded). Some clones in this sample may be carry-over from other donors' samples. CDR3 amino acids: CSVEDVATGDGNTIYF. CDR3 nucleotides: TGCAGCGTTGAAGATGTGGCGACAGGGGATGGAAACACCATATATTTT.